This T cell receptor (beta chain) was retrieved from a study of tumor and adjacent non-tumor tissue in lung cancer. Study-wide points: Compared with tumor, normal lung showed significantly lower TCR diversity.

Germline values: CDR1 SGHNT, CDR2 YENEEA. V dropped 4 bases and J dropped 8; count of bases not matched to a gene: 2. This CDR3 contains 12 residues. No cell sorting was done before RNA was extracted from the tissue. The library came from three nested PCR rounds adapted from ARM-PCR protocols. TCRdb called the multiplex PCR reads again in MiXCR, with one record for every CDR3 protein. The sample has around 200,000 distinct CDR3 sequences; around 70% are singletons. Points on this clonotype: The antigen is undetermined. A much larger clone lies one base from this, so it may be a read error.

J is TRBJ2-1 and V is TRBV11-3, with 7 bases lining up with TRBD2. The sequence derives from a man aged 60 to 75 with non-small cell lung cancer. Sequenced: lung tumor tissue. In nucleotides, the CDR3 is TGTGCCAGCAGCTGGGGGGGAGATGAGCAGTTCTTC. Its protein product is CASSWGGDEQFF.